What follows are 12 T cell receptor beta chains derived from one specimen sequenced in a study of T cells in Graves' hyperthyroidism and ophthalmopathy (dated by TCRdb to between 2018 and 2021). Library prep was done by multiplex PCR. The data were produced on an Illumina HiSeq 2000. The TCR beta CDR3 regions were amplified from the RNA transcripts. For the first round of RT-PCR on the TCR CDR3, the HTBI primer set was used together with the Qiagen OneStep RT-PCR kit. TCRdb passed the public sequencing reads through fastp at Q25 and MiXCR, retaining productive beta sequences. Identical CDR3 protein sequences are pooled into one entry, listed with their most common genes and DNA. Across this sample there are some 300,000 distinct CDR3 sequences, with 15% to 20% seen only once. The ten largest clones take up approximately 37% of the sample. The sample taken for sequencing was blood. These receptor sequences come from a man aged 50 to 59 with Graves' ophthalmopathy.

This chain joins TRBV27 and TRBJ1-6; D may be TRBD1 (6 bases). In germline, CDR1 is MNHEY, CDR2 SMNVEV (reference sequence). The CDR3 runs 15 residues. V lost 5 bases and J 7 bases, leaving 15 bases between the germline ends. This CDR3 is CASSPITGSNSPLHF. For the CDR3, the DNA is TGTGCCAGCAGTCCGATTACAGGGAGCAATTCACCCCTCCACTTT.

This clonotype was seen ten or more times. CDR3 nucleotides: TGTGCCAGCAGCCAAGACGCCCCTCCCAGCGAGCAGTACTTC. Encoded protein: CASSQDAPPSEQYF. V is TRBV3-1 and J is TRBJ2-7; no reliable D call. This CDR3 has 14 amino acids. V shed 0 bases and J shed 6 bases, with 12 bases lying between them. Germline CDR1 and CDR2: LGHDT and YNNKEL (reference sequence).

Comments on this clonotype: A much larger clone differs from this one at a single base, so this may be a read error. The chain couples TRBV2 to TRBJ1-1; the D is unclear. Germline CDR1 SNHLY, CDR2 FYNNEI. The CDR3 runs 15 residues. The CDR3 DNA reads as TGTCCCAGCAGTGAAGCGCGGCCTTCGAACACTGAAGCTTTCTTT. Protein: CPSSEARPSNTEAFF.

This clonotype was detected ten times or more. The chain has TRBV20-1 and TRBJ1-4; D gene ambiguous. This CDR3 contains 13 residues. With 5 bases removed from V and 7 bases from J, the gap between germline ends came to 14 bases. Germline V lookup: CDR1 DFQATT, CDR2 SNEGSKA (reference sequence). The CDR3 DNA follows: TGCAGTGCTCGGCACGAGGCCCCTGAAAAACTGTTTTTT. Its protein product is CSARHEAPEKLFF.

This clonotype has a count of ten or more. V is TRBV11-2 and J is TRBJ2-5; 9 bases fit TRBD1. With V trimmed by 5 bases and J by 4 bases, 8 bases remained unmatched. This CDR3 region has 15 residues. Per germline, CDR1 SGHAT and CDR2 FQNNGV. The CDR3 DNA reads TGTGCCAGCAGCACCGACAGGGGGTATCTAGAGACCCAGTACTTC. It encodes CASSTDRGYLETQYF.

The chain combines TRBV5-1 with TRBJ2-1, with D hard to call. V was clipped by 5 bases and J by 1 base, with 25 bases between them. This CDR3 has 19 amino acids. CDR1 and CDR2 (germline): SGHRS, YFSETQ. CDR3 loop: CASRGMGLDGAVSYNEQFF. The CDR3 region has the DNA TGCGCCAGCAGAGGGATGGGCCTCGATGGCGCCGTTTCCTACAATGAGCAGTTCTTC.

This chain connects TRBV9 to TRBJ2-1, with 8 bases lining up with TRBD2. The trim removed 0 bases at V and 4 bases at J, leaving 3 bases unmatched. Germline lookup yields CDR1 SGDLS and CDR2 YYNGEE. The CDR3 consists of 15 residues. As DNA, the CDR3 is TGTGCCAGCAGCGTAGCGGGAGGGCCTTACAATGAGCAGTTCTTC. It yields the protein CASSVAGGPYNEQFF. Full variable domain (missing parts from reference TRBV9 and TRBJ2-1): DSGVTQTPKHLITATGQRVTLRCSPRSGDLSVYWYQQSLDQGLQFLIQYYNGEERAKGNILERFSAQQFPDLHSELNLSSLELGDSALYFCASSVAGGPYNEQFFGPGTRLTVL.

The table lists this clonotype with many counts. The chain employs TRBV7-3 and TRBJ2-3; 9 positions agree with TRBD2. The germline gives CDR1 SGHTA, CDR2 FQGTGA. The CDR3 loop spans 17 amino acids. Trimming at V came to 1 base and at J to 3 bases, leaving 8 bases not matched to a gene. The CDR3 nucleotides are TGTGCCAGCAGCTTAATGAGCCTAGCGGGAAGGACAGATACGCAGTATTTT. It translates to CASSLMSLAGRTDTQYF.

This clonotype was counted a few times. The chain joins TRBV19 to TRBJ2-2; 7 bases are shared with TRBD1. The germline CDR1 and CDR2 sequences are LNHDA and SQIVND (reference sequence). The V gene end was trimmed by 4 bases and the J gene end by 2 bases; junction bases not matched to a gene: 4. The CDR3 extends over 15 amino acids. CDR3 sequence: CASSNGQVNTGELFF. In nucleotides, the CDR3 is TGTGCCAGTAGTAATGGACAGGTTAACACCGGGGAGCTGTTTTTT.

This clonotype has a handful of counts. CDR3 nucleotides: TGTGCCAGCAGTGAGTCACTACTAGTTACCAAAAACATTCAGTACTTC. Translated: CASSESLLVTKNIQYF. This chain connects TRBV6-1 to TRBJ2-4; TRBD2 might be the D (5 bases). V was pared by 3 bases and J by 2 bases, with 14 bases between. The length of the CDR3 is 16 residues. The germline V gene has CDR1 MNHNS and CDR2 SASEGT.

This clonotype has ten or more counts. V and J are TRBV12-3 or TRBV12-4 and TRBJ2-2; D gene uncertain. V was shortened by 4 bases and J by 6 bases, with 6 bases between the two germline ends. This CDR3 region has 12 residues. CDR3 coding DNA: TGTGCCAGCAGTTGGACGGCCGGGGAGCTGTTTTTT. This translates into CASSWTAGELFF.

The chain carries TRBV30 and TRBJ1-2; D call uncertain. The CDR3 sequence is 14 residues long. Germline values: CDR1 GTSNPN, CDR2 SVGIG (reference sequence). V was trimmed by 2 bases and J by 2 bases, leaving 12 bases between them. The CDR3 here is CAWSMVPRNYGYTF. The CDR3 nucleotides are TGTGCCTGGAGTATGGTTCCCCGAAACTATGGCTACACCTTC.